These 2 T cell receptor beta chains share one sample of origin, sequenced in a study of blood T cell repertoires in COVID-19. Using immunoSEQ multiplex PCR, the repertoire was profiled, and TCRdb retains in-frame clones only, with some absent. The sample has hundreds of thousands of clones, approximately 90% seen once; the top ten hold over 1.3%. Sequenced material: peripheral blood. The receptors here all came from a woman in her twenties or thirties with active or convalescent COVID-19.

The CDR3 DNA reads as TGTGCCAGCAGTTACTCGTTCGGACTAACCTACGAGCAGTACTTC. It encodes CASSYSFGLTYEQYF. The chain carries TRBV6-5 and TRBJ2-7; possibly TRBD2 for D (6 bases). The germline CDR1 and CDR2 sequences are MNHEY and SVGAGI. V shed 0 bases and J shed 2 bases, with 11 bases lying between them. The CDR3 sequence is 15 residues long.

The chain recombines TRBV9 with TRBJ1-2; no firm D call. Germline V lookup: CDR1 SGDLS, CDR2 YYNGEE. There are 13 residues in the CDR3. V gave up 3 bases and J gave up 8 bases, with 14 bases separating them. CDR3 in amino acids: CASSAGILRGYTF. DNA of the CDR3: TGTGCCAGCAGCGCCGGGATCCTAAGAGGCTACACCTTC.